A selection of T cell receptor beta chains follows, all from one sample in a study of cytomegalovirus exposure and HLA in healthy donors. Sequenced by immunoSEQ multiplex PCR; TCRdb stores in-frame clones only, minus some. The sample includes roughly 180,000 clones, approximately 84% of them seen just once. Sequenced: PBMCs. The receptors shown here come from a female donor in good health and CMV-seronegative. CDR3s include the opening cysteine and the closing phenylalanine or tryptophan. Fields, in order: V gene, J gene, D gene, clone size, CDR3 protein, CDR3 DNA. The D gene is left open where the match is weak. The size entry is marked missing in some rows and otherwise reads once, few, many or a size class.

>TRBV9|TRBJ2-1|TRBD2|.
CASSVAGGLAGVVNEQFF
TGTGCCAGCAGCGTAGCTGGGGGACTAGCGGGAGTGGTTAATGAGCAGTTCTTC
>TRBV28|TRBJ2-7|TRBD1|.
CASSFPGQGYEQYF
TGTGCCAGCAGTTTTCCGGGACAGGGCTACGAGCAGTACTTC
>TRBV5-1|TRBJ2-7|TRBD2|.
CASSLAGASLEQYF
TGCGCCAGCAGCTTAGCGGGGGCCTCCCTCGAGCAGTACTTC
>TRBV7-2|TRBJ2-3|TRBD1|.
CASSPRGRGQDTQYF
TGTGCCAGCAGCCCAAGGGGCAGGGGGCAAGATACGCAGTATTTT
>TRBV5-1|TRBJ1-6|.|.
CASSLVAWQGNSPLHF
TGCGCCAGCAGCTTGGTAGCCTGGCAGGGAAATTCACCCCTCCACTTT
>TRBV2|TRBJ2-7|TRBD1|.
CASSEGTGPISSYEQYF
TGTGCCAGCAGTGAGGGGACAGGCCCCATAAGCTCCTACGAGCAGTACTTC
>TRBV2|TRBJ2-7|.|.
CANGEDLRLEQYF
TGTGCCAACGGAGAGGATTTAAGGCTCGAGCAGTACTTC
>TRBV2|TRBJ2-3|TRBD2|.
CASLSGGADTQYF
TGTGCCAGCCTGAGCGGGGGGGCAGATACGCAGTATTTT
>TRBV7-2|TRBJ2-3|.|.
CASSLVASTDTQYF
TGTGCCAGCAGCTTAGTAGCTAGCACAGATACGCAGTATTTT
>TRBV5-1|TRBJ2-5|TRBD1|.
CASSSGVGQGQETQYF
TGCGCCAGCAGCTCGGGCGTGGGACAGGGCCAAGAGACCCAGTACTTC
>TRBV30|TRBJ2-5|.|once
CAWRDFQGTQYF
TGTGCCTGGAGGGACTTCCAAGGGACCCAGTACTTC
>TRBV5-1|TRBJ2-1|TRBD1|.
CASSIDRGNEQFF
TGCGCCAGCAGCATAGACAGGGGGAATGAGCAGTTCTTC
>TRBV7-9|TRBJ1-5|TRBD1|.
CASSLQGLGNQPQHF
TGTGCCAGCAGTTTACAGGGGCTCGGCAATCAGCCCCAGCATTTT
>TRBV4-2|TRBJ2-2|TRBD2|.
CASSYWTSGGLNTGELFF
TGTGCCAGCAGCTATTGGACTAGCGGGGGGCTCAACACCGGGGAGCTGTTTTTT
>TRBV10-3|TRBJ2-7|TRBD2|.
CAISGGTSGSYEQYF
TGTGCCATCAGTGGGGGGACTAGCGGGAGCTACGAGCAGTACTTC
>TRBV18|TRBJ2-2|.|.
CASSPVSGGTGELFF
TGTGCCAGCTCACCAGTTTCAGGTGGAACCGGGGAGCTGTTTTTT
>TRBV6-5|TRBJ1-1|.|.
CASTRTAYTEAFF
TGTGCCAGCACTAGGACAGCTTATACTGAAGCTTTCTTT